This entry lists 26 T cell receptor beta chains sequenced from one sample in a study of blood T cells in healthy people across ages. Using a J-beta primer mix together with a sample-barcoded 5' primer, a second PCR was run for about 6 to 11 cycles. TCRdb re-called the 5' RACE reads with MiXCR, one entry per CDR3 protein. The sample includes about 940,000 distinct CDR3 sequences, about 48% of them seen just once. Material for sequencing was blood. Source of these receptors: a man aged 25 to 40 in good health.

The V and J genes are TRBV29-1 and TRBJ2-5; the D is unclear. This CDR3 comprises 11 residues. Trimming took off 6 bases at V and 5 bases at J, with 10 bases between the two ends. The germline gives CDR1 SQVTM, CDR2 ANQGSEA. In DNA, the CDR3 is TGCAGCGTCGGTGAGCTCGAGACCCAGTACTTC. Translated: CSVGELETQYF.

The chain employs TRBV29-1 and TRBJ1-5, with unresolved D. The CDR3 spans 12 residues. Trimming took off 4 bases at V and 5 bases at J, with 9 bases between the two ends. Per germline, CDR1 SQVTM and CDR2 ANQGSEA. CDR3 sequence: CSVGEKDQPQHF. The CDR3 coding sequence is TGCAGCGTTGGGGAAAAGGATCAGCCCCAGCATTTT.

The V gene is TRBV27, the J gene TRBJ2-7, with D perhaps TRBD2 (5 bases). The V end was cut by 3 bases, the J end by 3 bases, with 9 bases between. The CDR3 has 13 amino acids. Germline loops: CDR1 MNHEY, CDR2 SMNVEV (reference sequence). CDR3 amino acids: CASSFALDYEQYF. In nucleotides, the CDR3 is TGTGCCAGCAGTTTTGCACTAGACTACGAGCAGTACTTC.

The CDR3 DNA reads TGTGCCAGCAGCTTTCGGTTAGATCAGAATTCACCCCTCCACTTT. Amino acids: CASSFRLDQNSPLHF. The J gene is TRBJ1-6, the V gene TRBV13; D remains unclear. Germline loops: CDR1 PRHDT, CDR2 FYEKMQ (reference sequence). Trimming stripped 3 bases from V and 7 bases from J, with 13 bases between. CDR3 length equals 15 residues.

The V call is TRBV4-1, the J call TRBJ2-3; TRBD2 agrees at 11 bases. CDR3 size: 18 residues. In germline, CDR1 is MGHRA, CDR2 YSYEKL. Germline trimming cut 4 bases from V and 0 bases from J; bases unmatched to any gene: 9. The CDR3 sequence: CASSPKASGGFSTDTQYF. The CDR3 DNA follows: TGCGCCAGCAGCCCAAAGGCTAGCGGGGGGTTTAGCACAGATACGCAGTATTTT.

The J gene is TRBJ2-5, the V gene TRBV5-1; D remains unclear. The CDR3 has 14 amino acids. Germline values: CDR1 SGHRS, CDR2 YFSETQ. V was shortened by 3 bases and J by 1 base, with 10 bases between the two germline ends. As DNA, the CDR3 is TGCGCCAGCAGCTCGTACTTGGGCCAAGAGACCCAGTACTTC. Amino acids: CASSSYLGQETQYF.

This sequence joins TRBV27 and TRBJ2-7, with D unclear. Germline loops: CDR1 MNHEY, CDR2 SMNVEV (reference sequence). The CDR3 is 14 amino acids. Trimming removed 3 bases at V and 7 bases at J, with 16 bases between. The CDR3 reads CASSFRLDTREQYF. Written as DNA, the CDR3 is TGTGCCAGCAGTTTCAGGCTCGATACACGGGAGCAGTACTTC.

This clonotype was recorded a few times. CDR3 protein: CSAIRPSGGDTQYF. The CDR3, as DNA: TGCAGTGCTATACGACCTAGCGGGGGGGATACGCAGTATTTT. The chain carries TRBV20-1 and TRBJ2-3, with 11 bases that match TRBD2. This CDR3 is 14 amino acids long. CDR1 is DFQATT and CDR2 is SNEGSKA in the germline V gene (reference sequence). The J segment lost 6 bases and the V segment lost 4 bases, leaving 6 bases of the junction unmatched.

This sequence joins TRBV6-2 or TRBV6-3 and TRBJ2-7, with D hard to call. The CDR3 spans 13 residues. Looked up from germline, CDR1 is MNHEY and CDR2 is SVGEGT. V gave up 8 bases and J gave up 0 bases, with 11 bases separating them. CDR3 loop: CASLEEYSYEQYF. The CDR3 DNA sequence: TGTGCCAGCCTTGAGGAATACTCCTACGAGCAGTACTTC.

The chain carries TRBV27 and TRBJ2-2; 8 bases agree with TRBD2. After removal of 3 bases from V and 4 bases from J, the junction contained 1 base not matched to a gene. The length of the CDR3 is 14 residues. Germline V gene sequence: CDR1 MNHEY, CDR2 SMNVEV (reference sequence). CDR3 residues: CASSFLAGTGELFF. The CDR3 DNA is TGTGCCAGCAGTTTTCTAGCGGGCACCGGGGAGCTGTTTTTT.

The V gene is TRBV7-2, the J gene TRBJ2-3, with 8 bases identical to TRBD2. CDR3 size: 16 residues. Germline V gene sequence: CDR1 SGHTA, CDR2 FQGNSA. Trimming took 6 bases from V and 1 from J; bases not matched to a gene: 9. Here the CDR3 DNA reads TGTGCCAGCAGTGCAAGGTCGCGGGGGGGCACAGATACGCAGTATTTT. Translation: CASSARSRGGTDTQYF.

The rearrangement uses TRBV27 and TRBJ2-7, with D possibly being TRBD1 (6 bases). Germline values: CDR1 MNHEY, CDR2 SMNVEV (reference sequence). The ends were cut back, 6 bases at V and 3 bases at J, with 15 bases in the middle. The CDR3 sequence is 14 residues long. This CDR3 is CASRLTGSDYEQYF. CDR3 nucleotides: TGTGCCAGCAGATTAACAGGGTCGGACTACGAGCAGTACTTC.

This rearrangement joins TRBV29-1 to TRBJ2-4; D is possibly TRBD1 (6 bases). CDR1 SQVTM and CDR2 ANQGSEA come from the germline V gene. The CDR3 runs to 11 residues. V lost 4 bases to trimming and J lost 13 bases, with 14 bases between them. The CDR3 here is CSVGTATKQYF. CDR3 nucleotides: TGCAGCGTTGGGACAGCGACGAAGCAGTACTTC.

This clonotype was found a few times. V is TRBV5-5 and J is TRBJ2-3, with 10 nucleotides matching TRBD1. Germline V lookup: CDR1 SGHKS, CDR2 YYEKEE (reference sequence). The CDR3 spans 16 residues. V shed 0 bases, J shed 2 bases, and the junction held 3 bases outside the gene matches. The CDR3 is CASSLAGTGATDTQYF. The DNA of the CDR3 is TGTGCCAGCAGCTTGGCCGGGACAGGGGCCACAGATACGCAGTATTTT.

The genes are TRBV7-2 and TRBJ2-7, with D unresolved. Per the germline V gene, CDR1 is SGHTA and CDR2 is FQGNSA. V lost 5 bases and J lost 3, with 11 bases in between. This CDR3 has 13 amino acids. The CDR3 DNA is TGTGCCAGCAGCGTAGGTAACAGCTACGAGCAGTACTTC. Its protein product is CASSVGNSYEQYF.

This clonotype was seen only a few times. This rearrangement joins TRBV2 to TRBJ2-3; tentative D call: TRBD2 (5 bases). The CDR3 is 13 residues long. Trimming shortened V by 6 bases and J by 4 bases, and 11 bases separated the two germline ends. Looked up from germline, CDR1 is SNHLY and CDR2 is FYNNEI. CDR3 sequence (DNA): TGTGCCAGCAGCGAGGGAGTACCAGATACGCAGTATTTT. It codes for CASSEGVPDTQYF.

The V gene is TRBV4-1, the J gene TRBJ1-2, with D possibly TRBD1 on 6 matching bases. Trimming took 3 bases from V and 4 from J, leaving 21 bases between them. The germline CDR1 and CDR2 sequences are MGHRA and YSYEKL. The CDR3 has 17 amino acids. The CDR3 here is CASSQGPRAGAGYGYTF. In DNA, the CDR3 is TGCGCCAGCAGCCAGGGGCCCAGGGCAGGGGCGGGCTATGGCTACACCTTC.

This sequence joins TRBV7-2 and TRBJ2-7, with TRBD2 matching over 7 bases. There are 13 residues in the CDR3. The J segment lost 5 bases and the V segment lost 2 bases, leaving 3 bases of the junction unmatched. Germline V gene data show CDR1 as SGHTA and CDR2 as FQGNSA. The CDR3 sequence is CASSLRRGNEQYF. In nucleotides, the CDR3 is TGTGCCAGCAGCTTACGGCGGGGGAACGAGCAGTACTTC.

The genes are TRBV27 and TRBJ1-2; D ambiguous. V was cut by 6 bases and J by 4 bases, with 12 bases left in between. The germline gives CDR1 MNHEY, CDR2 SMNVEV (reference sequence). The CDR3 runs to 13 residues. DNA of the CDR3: TGTGCCAGCAGACAAACTTGGGCCTATGGCTACACCTTC. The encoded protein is CASRQTWAYGYTF.

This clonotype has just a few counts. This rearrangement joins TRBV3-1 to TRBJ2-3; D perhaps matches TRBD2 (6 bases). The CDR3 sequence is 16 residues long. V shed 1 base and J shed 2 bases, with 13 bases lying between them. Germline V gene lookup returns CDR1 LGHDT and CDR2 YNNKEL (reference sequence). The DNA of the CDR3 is TGTGCCAGCAGCCAAGTCGACGGGGGTTACACAGATACGCAGTATTTT. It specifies CASSQVDGGYTDTQYF.

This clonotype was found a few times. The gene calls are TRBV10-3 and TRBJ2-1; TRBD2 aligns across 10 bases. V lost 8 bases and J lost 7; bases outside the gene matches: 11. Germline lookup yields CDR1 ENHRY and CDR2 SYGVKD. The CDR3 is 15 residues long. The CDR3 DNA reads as TGTGCCATCTTACGGACTAGCGGCTTTGGGAATGAGCAGTTCTTC. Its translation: CAILRTSGFGNEQFF.

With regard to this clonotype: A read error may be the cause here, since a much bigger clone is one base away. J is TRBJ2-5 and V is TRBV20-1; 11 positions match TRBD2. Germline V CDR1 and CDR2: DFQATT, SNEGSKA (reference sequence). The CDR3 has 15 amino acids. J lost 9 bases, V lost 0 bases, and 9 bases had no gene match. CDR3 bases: TGCAGTGCTAGAGAGCCTAGCGGGGGGTTAAAGGCCCAGTACTTC. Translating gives CSAREPSGGLKAQYF.

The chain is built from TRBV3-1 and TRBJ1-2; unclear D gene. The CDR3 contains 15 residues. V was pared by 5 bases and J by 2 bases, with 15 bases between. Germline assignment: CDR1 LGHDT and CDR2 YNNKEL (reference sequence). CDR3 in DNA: TGTGCCAGCAGCTCTCCCCCCAGCGGCAACTATGGCTACACCTTC. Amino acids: CASSSPPSGNYGYTF.

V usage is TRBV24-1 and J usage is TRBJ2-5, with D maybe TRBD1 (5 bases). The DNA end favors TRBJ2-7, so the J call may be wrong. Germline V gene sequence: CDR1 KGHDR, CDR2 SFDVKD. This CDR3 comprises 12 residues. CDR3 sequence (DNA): TGTGCCACCAGTGCGGGTCAGGGCGAGCAGTACTTC. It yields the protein CATSAGQGEQYF.

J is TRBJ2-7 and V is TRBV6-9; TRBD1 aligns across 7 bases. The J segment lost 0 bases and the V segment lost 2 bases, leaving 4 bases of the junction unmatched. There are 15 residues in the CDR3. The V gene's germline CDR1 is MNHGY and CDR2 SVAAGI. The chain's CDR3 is CASSYPTGSSYEQYF. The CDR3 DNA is TGTGCCAGCAGTTATCCGACAGGGAGCTCCTACGAGCAGTACTTC.

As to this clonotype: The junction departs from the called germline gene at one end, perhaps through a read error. CDR3 in amino acids: CASRENLYNEPFF. The CDR3 nucleotides read TGTGCCAGCAGAGAGAACCTATACAATGAGCCGTTCTTC. The rearrangement joins TRBV6-1 to TRBJ2-1; no firm D call. The CDR3 contains 13 residues. Per the germline V gene, CDR1 is MNHNS and CDR2 is SASEGT.